This T cell receptor (beta chain) was sequenced for a study of blood T cell repertoires in COVID-19. At the level of the study: Nucleic acid was either cDNA or gDNA, and it came from T cells, B-cell-depleted T cells, or PBMCs.

Recovered status applied to Cohort 3 donors who had two consecutive negative PCRs. It also applied to those with clearance or with symptom resolution. There are 14 residues in the CDR3. The germline V gene has CDR1 ENHRY and CDR2 SYGVKD. V gave up 4 bases and J gave up 6 bases, with 16 bases separating them. This table comes from immunoSEQ multiplex PCR, and its TCRdb copy is limited to in-frame clones, with some not included. The sample records 300,000 to 350,000 clones, approximately 84% being singletons. The receptor's source is a woman between 25 and 40 years old who had recovered from COVID-19. The V call is TRBV10-3, the J call TRBJ2-7, with D possibly being TRBD2 (6 bases). The sample was PBMCs or T cells enriched from blood (not recorded which). For the CDR3, the DNA is TGTGCCATCAGTGGGCGGGCCCCCGGGGGCGAGCAGTACTTC. It specifies CAISGRAPGGEQYF.